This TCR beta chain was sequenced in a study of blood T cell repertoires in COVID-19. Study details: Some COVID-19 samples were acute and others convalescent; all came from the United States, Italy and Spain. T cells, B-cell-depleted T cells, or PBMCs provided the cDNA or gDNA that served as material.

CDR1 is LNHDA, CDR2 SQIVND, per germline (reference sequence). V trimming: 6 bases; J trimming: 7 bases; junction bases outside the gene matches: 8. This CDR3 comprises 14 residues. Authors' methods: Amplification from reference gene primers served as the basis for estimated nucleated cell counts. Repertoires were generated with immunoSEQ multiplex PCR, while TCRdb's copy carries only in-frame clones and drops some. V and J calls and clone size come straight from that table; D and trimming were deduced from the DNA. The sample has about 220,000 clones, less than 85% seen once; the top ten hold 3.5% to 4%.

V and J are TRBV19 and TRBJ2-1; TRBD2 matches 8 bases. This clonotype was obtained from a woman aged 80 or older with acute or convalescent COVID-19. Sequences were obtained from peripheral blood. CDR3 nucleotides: TGTGCCAGTAGGCCTCGACTAGCGATTAATGAGCAGTTCTTC. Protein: CASRPRLAINEQFF.